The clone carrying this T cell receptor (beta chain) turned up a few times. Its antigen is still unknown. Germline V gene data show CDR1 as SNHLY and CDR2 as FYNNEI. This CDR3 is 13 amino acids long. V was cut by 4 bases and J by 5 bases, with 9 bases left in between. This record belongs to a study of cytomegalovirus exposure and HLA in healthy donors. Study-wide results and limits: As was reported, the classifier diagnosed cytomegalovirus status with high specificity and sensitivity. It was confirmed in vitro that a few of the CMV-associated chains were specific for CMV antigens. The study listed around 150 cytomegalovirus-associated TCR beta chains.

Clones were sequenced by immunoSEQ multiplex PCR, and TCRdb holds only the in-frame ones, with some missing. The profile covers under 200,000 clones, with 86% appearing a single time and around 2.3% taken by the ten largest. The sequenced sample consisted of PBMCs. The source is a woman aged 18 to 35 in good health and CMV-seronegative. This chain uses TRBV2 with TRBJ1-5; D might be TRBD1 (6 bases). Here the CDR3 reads CASSGDMDQPQHF. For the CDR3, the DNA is TGTGCCAGCAGTGGGGACATGGATCAGCCCCAGCATTTT.